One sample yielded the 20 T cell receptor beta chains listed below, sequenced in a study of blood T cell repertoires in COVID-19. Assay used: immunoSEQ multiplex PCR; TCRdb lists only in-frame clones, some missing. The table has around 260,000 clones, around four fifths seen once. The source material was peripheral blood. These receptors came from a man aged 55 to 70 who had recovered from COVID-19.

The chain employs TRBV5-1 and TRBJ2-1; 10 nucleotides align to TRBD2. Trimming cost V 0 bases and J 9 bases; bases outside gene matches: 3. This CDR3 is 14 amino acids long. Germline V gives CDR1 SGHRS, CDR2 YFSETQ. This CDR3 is CASSLASGRSEQFF. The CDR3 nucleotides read TGCGCCAGCAGCTTGGCTAGCGGGAGAAGTGAGCAGTTCTTC.

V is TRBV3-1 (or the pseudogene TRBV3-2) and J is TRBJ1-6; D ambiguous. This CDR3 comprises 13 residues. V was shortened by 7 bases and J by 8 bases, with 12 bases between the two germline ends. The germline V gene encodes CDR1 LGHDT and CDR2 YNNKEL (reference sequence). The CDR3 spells CASTRTLDSPLHF. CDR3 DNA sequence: TGTGCCAGCACCCGGACTCTGGATTCACCCCTCCACTTT.

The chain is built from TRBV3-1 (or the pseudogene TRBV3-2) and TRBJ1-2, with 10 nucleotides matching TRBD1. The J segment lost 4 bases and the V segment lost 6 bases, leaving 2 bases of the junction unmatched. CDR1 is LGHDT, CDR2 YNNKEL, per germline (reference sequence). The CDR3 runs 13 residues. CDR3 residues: CASRDRGGYGYTF. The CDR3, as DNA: TGTGCCAGCAGGGACAGGGGGGGCTATGGCTACACCTTC.

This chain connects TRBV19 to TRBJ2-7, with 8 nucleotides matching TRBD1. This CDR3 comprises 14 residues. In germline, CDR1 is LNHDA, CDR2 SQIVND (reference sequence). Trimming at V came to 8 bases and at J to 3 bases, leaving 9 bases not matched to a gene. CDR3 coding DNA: TGTGCCAGTGCGATCAGGGGGCTAAACTACGAGCAGTACTTC. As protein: CASAIRGLNYEQYF.

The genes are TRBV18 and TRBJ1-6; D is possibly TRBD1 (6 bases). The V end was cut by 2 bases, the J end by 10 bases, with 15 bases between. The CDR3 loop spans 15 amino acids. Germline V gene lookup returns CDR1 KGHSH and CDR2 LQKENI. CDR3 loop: CASSPSEGGGSPLHF. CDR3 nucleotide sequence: TGTGCCAGCTCACCATCGGAGGGAGGGGGATCACCCCTCCACTTT.

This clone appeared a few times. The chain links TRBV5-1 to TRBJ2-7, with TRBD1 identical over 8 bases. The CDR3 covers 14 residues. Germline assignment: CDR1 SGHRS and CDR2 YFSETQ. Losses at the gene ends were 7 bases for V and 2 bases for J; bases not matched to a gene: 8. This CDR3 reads CASRADRAPYEQYF. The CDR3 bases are TGCGCCAGCCGGGCGGACAGGGCCCCCTACGAGCAGTACTTC.

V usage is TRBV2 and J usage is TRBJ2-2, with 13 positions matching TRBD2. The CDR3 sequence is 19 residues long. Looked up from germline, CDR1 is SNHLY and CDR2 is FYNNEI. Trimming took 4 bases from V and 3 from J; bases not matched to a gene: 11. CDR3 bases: TGTGCCAGCAGTGGAAATGGACTAGCGGGAGCCTCGGACACCGGGGAGCTGTTTTTT. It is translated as CASSGNGLAGASDTGELFF.

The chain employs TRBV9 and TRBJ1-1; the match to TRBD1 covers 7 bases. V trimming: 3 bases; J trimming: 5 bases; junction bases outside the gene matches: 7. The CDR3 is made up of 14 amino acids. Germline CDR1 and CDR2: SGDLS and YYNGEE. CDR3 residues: CASSAPDRVTEAFF. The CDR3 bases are TGTGCCAGCAGCGCCCCCGACAGGGTGACTGAAGCTTTCTTT.

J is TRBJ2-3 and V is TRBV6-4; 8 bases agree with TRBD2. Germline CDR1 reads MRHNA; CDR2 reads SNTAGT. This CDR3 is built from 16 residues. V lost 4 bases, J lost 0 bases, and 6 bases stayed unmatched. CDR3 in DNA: TGTGCCAGCAGTGCTTCGACTAGCGCTAGCACAGATACGCAGTATTTT. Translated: CASSASTSASTDTQYF.

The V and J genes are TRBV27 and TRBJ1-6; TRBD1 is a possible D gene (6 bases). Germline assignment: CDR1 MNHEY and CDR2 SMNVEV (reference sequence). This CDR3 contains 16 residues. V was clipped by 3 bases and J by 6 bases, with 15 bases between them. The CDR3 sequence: CASSLTGTQINSPLHF. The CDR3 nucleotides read TGTGCCAGCAGTTTGACCGGGACACAAATTAATTCACCCCTCCACTTT.

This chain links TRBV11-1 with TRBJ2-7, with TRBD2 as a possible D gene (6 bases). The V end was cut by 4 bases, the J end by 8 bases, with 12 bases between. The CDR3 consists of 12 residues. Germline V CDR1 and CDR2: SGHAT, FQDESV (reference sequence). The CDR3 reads CASSYKGGKQYF. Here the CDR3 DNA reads TGTGCCAGCAGCTACAAAGGCGGGAAGCAGTACTTC.

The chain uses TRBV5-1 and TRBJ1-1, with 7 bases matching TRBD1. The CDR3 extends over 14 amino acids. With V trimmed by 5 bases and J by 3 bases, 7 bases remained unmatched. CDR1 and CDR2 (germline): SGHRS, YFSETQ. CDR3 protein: CASRPITGDTEAFF. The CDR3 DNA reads TGCGCCAGCAGGCCTATAACAGGGGACACTGAAGCTTTCTTT.

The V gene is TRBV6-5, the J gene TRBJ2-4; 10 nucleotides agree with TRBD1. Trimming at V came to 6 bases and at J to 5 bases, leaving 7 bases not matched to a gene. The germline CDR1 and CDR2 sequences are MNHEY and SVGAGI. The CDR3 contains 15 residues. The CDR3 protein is CASSPGQGNQNIQYF. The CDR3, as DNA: TGTGCCAGCAGCCCGGGACAGGGGAACCAAAACATTCAGTACTTC.

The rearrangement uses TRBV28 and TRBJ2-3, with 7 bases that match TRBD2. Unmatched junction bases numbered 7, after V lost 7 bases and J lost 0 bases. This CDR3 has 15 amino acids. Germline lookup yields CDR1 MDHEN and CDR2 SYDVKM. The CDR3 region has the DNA TGTGCCAGCAATTGGGGGGGGGAGAGCACAGATACGCAGTATTTT. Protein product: CASNWGGESTDTQYF.

The CDR3: CASSVGPDRLGNTIYF. DNA for the CDR3: TGTGCCAGCAGCGTAGGCCCAGACAGGCTTGGAAACACCATATATTTT. The chain is built from TRBV9 and TRBJ1-3; D is perhaps TRBD1 (6 bases). The germline V gene encodes CDR1 SGDLS and CDR2 YYNGEE. The CDR3 contains 16 residues. V was trimmed by 0 bases and J by 3 bases, leaving 13 bases between them.

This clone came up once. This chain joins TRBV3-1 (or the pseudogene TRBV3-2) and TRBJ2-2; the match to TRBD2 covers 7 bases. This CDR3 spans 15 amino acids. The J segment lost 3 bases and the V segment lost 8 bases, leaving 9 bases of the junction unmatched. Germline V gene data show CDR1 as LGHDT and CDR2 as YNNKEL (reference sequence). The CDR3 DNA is TGTGCCAGCGAGTTCGGCGGGAGTTACACCGGGGAGCTGTTTTTT. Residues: CASEFGGSYTGELFF.

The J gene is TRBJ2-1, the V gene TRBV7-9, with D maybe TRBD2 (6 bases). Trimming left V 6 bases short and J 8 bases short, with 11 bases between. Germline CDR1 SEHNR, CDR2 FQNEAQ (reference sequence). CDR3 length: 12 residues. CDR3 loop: CASSLTGDEQFF. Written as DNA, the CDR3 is TGTGCCAGCAGTCTAACGGGGGATGAGCAGTTCTTC.

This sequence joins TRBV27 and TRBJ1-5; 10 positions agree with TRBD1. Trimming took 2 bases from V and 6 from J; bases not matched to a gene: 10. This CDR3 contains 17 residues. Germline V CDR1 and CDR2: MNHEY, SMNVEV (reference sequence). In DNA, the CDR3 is TGTGCCAGCAGTTTACGAGGACAGGGGGTGAACATTCAGCCCCAGCATTTT. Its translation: CASSLRGQGVNIQPQHF.

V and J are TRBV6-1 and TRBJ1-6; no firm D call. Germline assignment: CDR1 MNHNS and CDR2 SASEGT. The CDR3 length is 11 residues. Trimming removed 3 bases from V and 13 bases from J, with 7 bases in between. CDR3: CASSDKEPLHF. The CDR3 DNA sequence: TGTGCCAGCAGTGATAAAGAGCCCCTCCACTTT.

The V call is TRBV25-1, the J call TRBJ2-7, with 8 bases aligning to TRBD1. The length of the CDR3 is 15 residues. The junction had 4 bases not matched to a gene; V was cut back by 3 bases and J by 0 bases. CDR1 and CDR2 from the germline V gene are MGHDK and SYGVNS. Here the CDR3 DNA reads TGTGCCAGCAGTGACAGGGGGCGGCTCTCCTACGAGCAGTACTTC. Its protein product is CASSDRGRLSYEQYF.